These T cell receptor beta chains were read from a single sample in a study of long-term antiretroviral therapy in people with HIV. Assay: immunoSEQ multiplex PCR; the TCRdb copy retains only in-frame clones and omits some. The sample carries about 29,000 clones, around nine tenths recorded once. The material sequenced was unsorted PBMCs, taken approximately 5 years before starting antiretroviral therapy. The receptors come from a man in his fifties or sixties with HIV. Each CDR3 is given with its conserved first and last residue. Fields, in order: clone size, V gene, D gene, J gene, CDR3 DNA, CDR3 protein. A D gene is named only where the DNA matches it firmly. Clone size is given for some rows only: seen once, a few or many times, or a class if the clone is expanded.

size: NA
V: TRBV27
D: TRBD2
J: TRBJ2-6
DNA: TGTGCCAGCACCAAGGTCGGGACTAGCTCTGGGGCCAACGTCCTGACTTTC
CDR3: CASTKVGTSSGANVLTF

size: NA
V: TRBV27
D: TRBD1
J: TRBJ2-7
DNA: TGTGCCAGCAGTCCCGGGACAGGGGGCCGGATCACCTACGAGCAGTACTTC
CDR3: CASSPGTGGRITYEQYF

size: NA
V: TRBV29-1
D: NA
J: TRBJ2-7
DNA: TGCAGCGTAGCCACCGGGGGGCGTGACGAGCAGTACTTC
CDR3: CSVATGGRDEQYF

size: medium-sized
V: TRBV7-2
D: NA
J: TRBJ2-7
DNA: TGTGCCAGCAGCTGGGGGGGGACAGGCGAGCAGTACTTC
CDR3: CASSWGGTGEQYF

size: NA
V: TRBV5-6
D: NA
J: TRBJ1-5
DNA: TGTGCCAGCAGCTTGGGTGGCGGGAATCAGCCCCAGCATTTT
CDR3: CASSLGGGNQPQHF

size: once
V: TRBV13
D: NA
J: TRBJ2-7
DNA: TGTGCCAGCAGCTATGCGTCGGGGAGGCTCTACGAGCAGTACTTC
CDR3: CASSYASGRLYEQYF

size: NA
V: TRBV6-1
D: NA
J: TRBJ2-3
DNA: TGTGCCAGCAGTGAAGTTGCGGCAGGGGGGCGGGATACGCAGTATTTT
CDR3: CASSEVAAGGRDTQYF

size: NA
V: TRBV2
D: NA
J: TRBJ2-7
DNA: TGTGCCAGCTGGACAGATAAAGATTACGAGCAGTACTTC
CDR3: CASWTDKDYEQYF

size: NA
V: TRBV18
D: TRBD1
J: TRBJ1-2
DNA: TGTGCCAGCTCACCCGGGACAGGTTTGATCTATGGCTACACCTTC
CDR3: CASSPGTGLIYGYTF

size: NA
V: TRBV10-1
D: TRBD2
J: TRBJ2-2
DNA: TGCGCCAGCAGTGAGTACCTAGCGGGAGGGCCGATGACCGGGGAGCTGTTTTTT
CDR3: CASSEYLAGGPMTGELFF

size: NA
V: TRBV15
D: NA
J: TRBJ2-3
DNA: TGTGCCACCAGCAGAGGCCTGGGGCGGACTTACACAGATACGCAGTATTTT
CDR3: CATSRGLGRTYTDTQYF

size: NA
V: TRBV5-6
D: TRBD1
J: TRBJ1-2
DNA: TGTGCCAGCAGCTTCAGGGACAGGGGGCCCCATGGCTACACCTTC
CDR3: CASSFRDRGPHGYTF

size: NA
V: TRBV18
D: NA
J: TRBJ2-7
DNA: TGTGCCAGCTCACCAGGGTTCGGCGAGCAGTACTTC
CDR3: CASSPGFGEQYF

size: NA
V: TRBV15
D: NA
J: TRBJ2-7
DNA: TGTGCCACAGAGAAGGGGGTCAAGAACGAGCAGTACTTC
CDR3: CATEKGVKNEQYF